The rows below give T cell receptor beta chains drawn from one sample of a study of blood T cell repertoires in COVID-19. The assay was immunoSEQ multiplex PCR, and TCRdb's table has in-frame clones only and misses some. The table lists 200,000 to 250,000 clones, approximately 90% of them singletons, with around 0.84% in the top ten. The sample comprised peripheral blood. The receptors originated from a man between 60 and 75 years old with COVID-19, enrolled during active disease. CDR3s include the opening cysteine and the closing phenylalanine or tryptophan. The order of the fields is clone size, V gene, J gene, CDR3 protein. Some rows mark clone size as missing; the rest say once, few, many or name a class of expanded clone.

>.|TRBV2|TRBJ2-7
CANAGQGIGYEQYF
>.|TRBV6-1|TRBJ1-1
CASSEVAGILAGTEAFF
>.|TRBV27|TRBJ2-1
CASSPDRMGYNEQFF
>.|TRBV15|TRBJ1-3
CATSRDLAGGNTIYF
>.|TRBV27|TRBJ2-3
CASSRRLAGSTDTQYF
>few|TRBV27|TRBJ2-4
CASSPLAKNIQYF
>.|TRBV6-5|TRBJ1-1
CASSRQGAGNTEAFF
>.|TRBV5-4|TRBJ2-3
CASSTRDSLSTDTQYF
>.|TRBV5-1|TRBJ1-5
CASSLGGGRGQPQHF
>.|TRBV11-2|TRBJ2-7
CASSLEDSYEQYF
>.|TRBV7-8|TRBJ2-7
CASSPRGQGYYEQYF
>.|TRBV4-3|TRBJ1-2
CASSQEGTGGRGYTF
>.|TRBV19|TRBJ2-5
CASKRTGEETQYF
>.|TRBV6-5|TRBJ2-1
CASSHSGGRHNEQFF
>.|TRBV2|TRBJ1-4
CASSEQTGTNEKLFF
>.|TRBV12-3/TRBV12-4|TRBJ1-2
CASSFDRGQGYTF
>.|TRBV28|TRBJ2-1
CASTRPGVSEQFF
>once|TRBV9|TRBJ1-1
CASSVGQGGTLKLFF
>.|TRBV7-9|TRBJ1-1
CASSLVGTGVNTEAFF
>.|TRBV5-1|TRBJ2-1
CASSPPPPIRGNEQFF
>.|TRBV18|TRBJ1-1
CASSPLGQPNTEAFF
>.|TRBV5-1|TRBJ1-4
CASTGDFGEKLFF
>.|TRBV6-5|TRBJ1-2
CASSRQTGYTF
>.|TRBV6-5|TRBJ1-6
CASSLQTAAPLHF
>.|TRBV11-2|TRBJ2-1
CASSQLAGGVNEQFF
>.|TRBV19|TRBJ2-7
CASNIGTGSYEQYF
>.|TRBV4-2|TRBJ2-2
CASSQSLGARVDTGELFF
>.|TRBV28|TRBJ1-1
CASSTPGQGWGTEAFF
>.|TRBV7-9|TRBJ2-1
CASSLTPWGRGLNEQFF
>.|TRBV4-2|TRBJ1-2
CASSQDVGGRYTF
>.|TRBV2|TRBJ2-3
CASSRGGSTDTQYF
>.|TRBV6-5|TRBJ2-7
CATRQGSYEQYF
>.|TRBV5-5|TRBJ2-1
CASSVPGLAGGRNEQFF
>.|TRBV29-1|TRBJ2-7
CSVEETTGVQYF
>.|TRBV19|TRBJ1-1
CASSDGQMNTEAFF
>.|TRBV5-1|TRBJ2-1
CASSRDSRYNEQFF
>.|TRBV19|TRBJ2-7
CASSIVSGTPSYEQYF
>.|TRBV12-3/TRBV12-4|TRBJ2-2
CASRLTSTGELFF
>.|TRBV4-2|TRBJ1-1
CASSQERRTEAFF
>.|TRBV19|TRBJ1-3
CASSIDARGIRNTIYF
>.|TRBV6-5|TRBJ2-3
CASSRSGYTDTQYF
>.|TRBV19|TRBJ1-1
CASSIDRVATEAFF
>.|TRBV2|TRBJ1-6
CASSEEGYSTNSPLHF
>.|TRBV11-2|TRBJ1-1
CASSWTGTNTEAFF
>.|TRBV5-6|TRBJ2-7
CASSLASQAAYEQYF
>.|TRBV3-1/TRBV3-2|TRBJ1-1
CASRGLRTEAFF
>.|TRBV28|TRBJ1-1
CASRHWTGEAFF
>.|TRBV28|TRBJ1-3
CASISTGPSGNTIYF
>.|TRBV29-1|TRBJ1-1
CSVGTDPNTEAFF